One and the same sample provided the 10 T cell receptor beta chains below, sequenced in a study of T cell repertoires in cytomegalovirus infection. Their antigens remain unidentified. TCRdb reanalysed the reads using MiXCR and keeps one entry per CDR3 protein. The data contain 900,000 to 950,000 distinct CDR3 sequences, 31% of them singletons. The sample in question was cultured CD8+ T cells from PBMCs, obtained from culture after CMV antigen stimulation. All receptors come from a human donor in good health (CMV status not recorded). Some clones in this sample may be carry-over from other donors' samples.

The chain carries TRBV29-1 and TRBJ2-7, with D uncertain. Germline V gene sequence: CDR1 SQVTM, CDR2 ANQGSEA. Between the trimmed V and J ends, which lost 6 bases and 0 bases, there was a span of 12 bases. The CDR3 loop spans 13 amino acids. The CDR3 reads CSVLSDTSYEQYF. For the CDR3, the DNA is TGCAGCGTGTTGAGCGACACCTCCTACGAGCAGTACTTC.

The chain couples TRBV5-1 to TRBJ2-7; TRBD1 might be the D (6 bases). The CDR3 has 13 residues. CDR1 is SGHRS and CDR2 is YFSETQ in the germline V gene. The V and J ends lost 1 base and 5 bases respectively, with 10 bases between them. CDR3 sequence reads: CASSLSGVDEQYF. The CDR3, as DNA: TGCGCCAGCAGCTTGTCAGGGGTGGACGAGCAGTACTTC. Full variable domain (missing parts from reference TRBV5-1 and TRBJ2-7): KAGVTQTPRYLIKTRGQQVTLSCSPISGHRSVSWYQQTPGQGLQFLFEYFSETQRNKGNFPGRFSGRQFSNSRSEMNVSTLELGDSALYLCASSLSGVDEQYFGPGTRLTVT.

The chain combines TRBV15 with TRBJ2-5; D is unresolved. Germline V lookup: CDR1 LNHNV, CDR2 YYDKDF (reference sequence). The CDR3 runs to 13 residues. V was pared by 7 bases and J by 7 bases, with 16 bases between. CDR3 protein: CATKVAPVGTQYF. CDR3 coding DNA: TGTGCCACCAAAGTGGCTCCTGTCGGGACCCAGTACTTC.

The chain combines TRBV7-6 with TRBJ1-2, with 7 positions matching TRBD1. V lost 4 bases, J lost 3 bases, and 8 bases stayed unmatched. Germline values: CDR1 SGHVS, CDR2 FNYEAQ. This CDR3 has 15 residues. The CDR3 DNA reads TGTGCCAGCAGCTGGGCCCGGGACAGTTACTATGGCTACACCTTC. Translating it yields CASSWARDSYYGYTF. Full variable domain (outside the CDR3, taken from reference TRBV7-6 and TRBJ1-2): GAGVSQSPRYKVTKRGQDVALRCDPISGHVSLYWYRQALGQGPEFLTYFNYEAQQDKSGLPNDRFSAERPEGSISTLTIQRTEQRDSAMYRCASSWARDSYYGYTFGSGTRLTVV.

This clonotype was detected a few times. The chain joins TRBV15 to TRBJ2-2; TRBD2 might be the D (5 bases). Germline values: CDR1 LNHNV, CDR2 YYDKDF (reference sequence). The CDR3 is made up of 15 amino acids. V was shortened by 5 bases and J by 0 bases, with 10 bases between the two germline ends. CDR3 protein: CATSYPGTNTGELFF. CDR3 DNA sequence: TGTGCCACCAGCTACCCCGGGACGAACACCGGGGAGCTGTTTTTT.

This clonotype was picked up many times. CDR3 in amino acids: CASSPYSGPYEQYF. The CDR3 DNA follows: TGTGCCAGCAGCCCCTATTCGGGGCCCTACGAGCAGTACTTC. The rearrangement uses TRBV7-2 and TRBJ2-7; D assignment may be TRBD1 or TRBD2 (5 bases each). The CDR3 length is 14 residues. Looked up from germline, CDR1 is SGHTA and CDR2 is FQGNSA. The ends were cut back, 5 bases at V and 2 bases at J, with 13 bases in the middle.

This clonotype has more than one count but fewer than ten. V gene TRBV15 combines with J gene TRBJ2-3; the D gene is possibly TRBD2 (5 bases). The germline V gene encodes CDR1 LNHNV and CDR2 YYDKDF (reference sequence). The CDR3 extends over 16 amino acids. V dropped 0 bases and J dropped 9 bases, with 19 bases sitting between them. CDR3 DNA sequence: TGTGCCACCAGCAGAGATCGCGGGTTCTTTCGAGGGACGCAGTATTTT. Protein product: CATSRDRGFFRGTQYF.

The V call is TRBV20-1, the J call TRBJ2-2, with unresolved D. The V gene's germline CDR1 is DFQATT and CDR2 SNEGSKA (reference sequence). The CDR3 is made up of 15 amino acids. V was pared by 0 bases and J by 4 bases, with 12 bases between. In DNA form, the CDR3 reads TGCAGTGCTAGAGACGATGAGCTTCCCACCGGGGAGCTGTTTTTT. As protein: CSARDDELPTGELFF.

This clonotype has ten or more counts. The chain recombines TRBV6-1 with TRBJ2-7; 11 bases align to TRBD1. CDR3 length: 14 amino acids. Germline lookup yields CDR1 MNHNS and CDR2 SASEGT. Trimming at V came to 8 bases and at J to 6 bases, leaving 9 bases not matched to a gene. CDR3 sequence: CASRWTGGKGEQYV. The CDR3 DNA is TGTGCCAGCCGCTGGACAGGGGGCAAAGGCGAGCAGTACGTC.

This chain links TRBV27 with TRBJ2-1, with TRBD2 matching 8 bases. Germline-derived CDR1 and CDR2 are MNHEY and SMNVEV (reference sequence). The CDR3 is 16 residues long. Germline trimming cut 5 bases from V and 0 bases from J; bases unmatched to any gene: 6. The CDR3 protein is CASSRGGISSYNEQFF. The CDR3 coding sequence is TGTGCCAGCAGTCGGGGGGGGATTAGCTCCTACAATGAGCAGTTCTTC.